The rows below give T cell receptor beta chains drawn from one sample of a study of blood T cell repertoires in COVID-19. Profiled with immunoSEQ multiplex PCR; TCRdb holds only in-frame clones, not every one. This sample has about 77,000 clones, with 80% found just once. Material for sequencing was peripheral blood. These TCRs come from a woman aged 70 to 79 with acute or convalescent COVID-19. CDR3s include the opening cysteine and the closing phenylalanine or tryptophan.

v_gene | CDR3aa
TRBV5-5 | CASSSTPRTGDEKLFF
TRBV20-1 | CSAPYQETQYF
TRBV18 | CASRGPNTEAFF
TRBV4-3 | CASSQERAIATNEKLFF
TRBV4-3 | CASSSASGGAREQYF
TRBV7-6 | CASSLGQGDTMGGYTF
TRBV27 | CASSPRHHGYGYTF
TRBV29-1 | CSVDGLAGGHGYEEETQYF
TRBV29-1 | CSARQELNSPLHF
TRBV7-9 | CASSSYRDSSYEQYF
TRBV6-1 | CASSEVEGLNQPQHF
TRBV15 | CATSRARLAGDNEQFF
TRBV21-1 | CASRPKAGGRNDEQFF
TRBV2 | CASSGYRVKGTEAFF
TRBV4-2 | CASSLLQQGGGETQYF
TRBV7-3 | CASSQVGGRTEAFF
TRBV9 | CASSVEGANTGELFF
TRBV27 | CASSLRGVYNTEAFF
TRBV18 | CASSQTGAASGANVLTF
TRBV5-6 | CASSFAGWGYEQYF
TRBV6-5 | CASSYWAGGGQPQHF
TRBV19 | CASSKPYLGPEAFF
TRBV5-1 | CASSIGLAGGTDTQYF
TRBV2 | CASRPQNNYGYTF
TRBV10-3 | CATGDRGFGELFF
TRBV4-1 | CASSQGTLYNSPLHF
TRBV5-5 | CASSPGQGAMNTEAFF
TRBV5-1 | CASSINTDTQYF
TRBV2 | CASSERGLSLGTQYF
TRBV15 | CATSRVNRVGYGYTF
TRBV13 | CASSSAIAGGPYEQFF
TRBV10-3 | CAISESAGGLAKNIQYF
TRBV5-1 | CASSFLGQPSDTQYF
TRBV19 | CASSMSGYGAVLYGYTF
TRBV6-4 | CASSVTSGDGNEQFF
TRBV7-2 | CASSLGQGGFYEQYF
TRBV11-2 | CASLRDTSYNEQFF
TRBV5-1 | CASSWGRQTQETQYF
TRBV7-8 | CASSLGEGVDGYTF
TRBV18 | CASSSAGARGQPQHF
TRBV5-1 | CASSTRQGRTDTQYF
TRBV3-1/TRBV3-2 | CASNSGTTSGYGYTF
TRBV18 | CASSPPTVRSNYGYTF
TRBV9 | CASSRRQTGANVLTF
TRBV10-2 | CASSEPDGGREDTEAFF
TRBV4-1 | CASSRVAGTGNQPQHF
TRBV19 | CASSIWGRDNQPQHF
TRBV3-1/TRBV3-2 | CASSQGISGYQETQYF
TRBV4-3 | CASSQDLSMTNEKLFF
TRBV27 | CASSPWTGSYEQYF